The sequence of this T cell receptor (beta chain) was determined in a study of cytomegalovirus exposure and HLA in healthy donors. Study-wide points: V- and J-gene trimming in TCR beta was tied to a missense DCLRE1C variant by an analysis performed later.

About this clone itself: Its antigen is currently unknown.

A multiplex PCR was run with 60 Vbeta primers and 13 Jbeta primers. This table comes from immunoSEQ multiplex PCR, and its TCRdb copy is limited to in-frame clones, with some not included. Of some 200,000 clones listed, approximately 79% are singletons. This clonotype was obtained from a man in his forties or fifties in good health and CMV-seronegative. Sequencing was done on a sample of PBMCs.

The CDR3 reads CASSEWGSGSSLETQYF. The CDR3 coding sequence is TGTGCCAGCAGTGAATGGGGTAGCGGGAGTTCATTGGAGACCCAGTACTTC. The V gene is TRBV25-1, the J gene TRBJ2-5, with 9 bases that match TRBD2. V lost 1 base to trimming and J lost 5 bases; unmatched junction nucleotides: 11. Germline CDR1 is MGHDK and CDR2 is SYGVNS. There are 17 residues in the CDR3.